The rows below give T cell receptor beta chains drawn from one sample of a study of control samples from healthy donors and cancer patients. TCRdb keeps only in-frame clones here, not all; method: immunoSEQ multiplex PCR. The sample lists 100,000 to 120,000 clones; around four fifths were seen once. The specimen was blood. These receptors originate from a man aged 18 to 30 in good health. The CDR3 runs from the conserved cysteine through the conserved F or W. A D gene is named only where the DNA matches it firmly. The size of a clone is reported for some rows only, either as once, few or many, or as a class for expanded clones.

j_call clone_size v_call d_call cdr3_aa cdr3_nt
TRBJ2-7 . TRBV27 . CASSHTPQGRIEQYF TGTGCCAGCAGTCATACCCCGCAGGGTAGGATCGAGCAGTACTTC
TRBJ2-1 . TRBV5-1 TRBD2 CASSLAIGASGEQFF TGCGCCAGCAGCTTGGCCATTGGGGCTAGCGGGGAGCAGTTCTTC
TRBJ1-3 . TRBV4-3 TRBD1 CASSQSTGGHGNTIYF TGCGCCAGCAGCCAATCCACAGGGGGTCATGGAAACACCATATATTTT
TRBJ2-7 . TRBV7-8 . CASSLDDLGYEQYF TGTGCCAGCAGCTTAGACGACCTTGGCTACGAGCAGTACTTC
TRBJ2-1 once TRBV9 . CASSVGPLYNEQFF TGTGCCAGCAGCGTAGGCCCCCTATACAATGAGCAGTTCTTC
TRBJ1-3 . TRBV18 . CASSPPTRLGTAVIIYF TGTGCCAGCTCACCACCGACTCGCCTGGGGACCGCAGTTATCATATATTTT
TRBJ1-5 . TRBV19 . CASSTKLQPQHF TGTGCCAGTAGTACTAAACTCCAGCCCCAGCATTTT
TRBJ2-6 few TRBV28 . CASITGRGARGSGANVLTF TGTGCCAGCATCACAGGACGAGGGGCAAGGGGCTCTGGGGCCAACGTCCTGACTTTC
TRBJ1-1 . TRBV18 TRBD1 CASSPRGQAFMNTEAFF TGTGCCAGCTCACCACGAGGACAGGCCTTCATGAACACTGAAGCTTTCTTT
TRBJ2-5 . TRBV10-3 . CAISESNLDRVGEGVQYF TGTGCCATCAGTGAGTCAAATTTAGACCGGGTCGGAGAAGGGGTCCAGTACTTC
TRBJ2-3 . TRBV7-2 . CASSPARTPGTQYF TGTGCCAGCAGCCCCGCGAGGACCCCCGGGACGCAGTATTTT